The 20 T cell receptor beta chains below come from one sample, sequenced in a study of T cell responses to AZD1222 COVID-19 vaccine. Profiling relied on immunoSEQ multiplex PCR, and the TCRdb table lists in-frame clones only, not all of them. The data hold around 80,000 clones, with approximately 85% observed a single time. The starting material was peripheral blood, obtained 28 days after the second AZD1222 dose. The receptors were sampled from an adult who received the AZD1222 COVID-19 vaccine.

This chain uses TRBV6-2 or TRBV6-3 with TRBJ1-1, with unresolved D. CDR3 length: 13 amino acids. Germline values: CDR1 MNHEY, CDR2 SVGEGT. V shed 7 bases and J shed 6 bases, with 15 bases lying between them. The chain's CDR3 is CASTPGRAAEAFF. Written as DNA, the CDR3 is TGTGCCAGCACCCCCGGAAGGGCAGCTGAAGCTTTCTTT.

This clone was seen once. CDR3 sequence reads: CASSPGGGKGHEQYF. CDR3 sequence (DNA): TGTGCCAGCAGCCCAGGCGGAGGGAAGGGTCACGAGCAGTACTTC. The chain employs TRBV11-3 and TRBJ2-7; D is perhaps TRBD2 (6 bases). CDR1 and CDR2 (germline): SGHNT, YENEEA. The length of the CDR3 is 15 residues. V was pared by 5 bases and J by 5 bases, with 19 bases between.

This sequence joins TRBV2 and TRBJ2-7; D uncertain. Trimming took off 6 bases at V and 6 bases at J, with 12 bases between the two ends. CDR1 is SNHLY, CDR2 FYNNEI, per germline. CDR3 length equals 12 residues. Here the CDR3 reads CASRNDGPEQYF. CDR3 coding DNA: TGTGCCAGCAGAAACGACGGACCCGAGCAGTACTTC.

The J gene is TRBJ1-2, the V gene TRBV25-1; 9 bases are shared with TRBD1. The V gene's germline CDR1 is MGHDK and CDR2 SYGVNS. With 6 bases clipped from V and 3 bases from J, the junction kept 8 bases outside the gene matches. This CDR3 spans 15 amino acids. The CDR3 nucleotides read TGTGCCAGCAGCCCCTTTACAGGGGGCTACTATGGCTACACCTTC. Its protein is CASSPFTGGYYGYTF.

V and J are TRBV5-5 and TRBJ2-7, with D possibly called TRBD1 or TRBD2 (5 bases each). The germline gives CDR1 SGHKS, CDR2 YYEKEE (reference sequence). This CDR3 is built from 12 residues. V was trimmed by 4 bases and J by 9 bases, leaving 14 bases between them. In nucleotides, the CDR3 is TGTGCCAGCAGCGGGGGTGGAAGACGGCAGTACTTC. Its translation is CASSGGGRRQYF.

The J gene is TRBJ1-5, the V gene TRBV10-2; D gene ambiguous. The CDR3 totals 13 residues. Per germline, CDR1 WSHSY and CDR2 SAAADI. Trimming removed 4 bases at V and 6 bases at J, with 10 bases between. The CDR3 sequence: CASSVNRFQPQHF. Here the CDR3 DNA reads TGCGCCAGCAGTGTAAATAGGTTTCAGCCCCAGCATTTT.

The V and J genes are TRBV19 and TRBJ2-2; D call uncertain. The CDR3 length is 14 residues. In germline, CDR1 is LNHDA, CDR2 SQIVND (reference sequence). Trimming left V 4 bases short and J 1 base short, with 7 bases between. In nucleotides, the CDR3 is TGTGCCAGTAGTAGGGATAAGAACACCGGGGAGCTGTTTTTT. Amino acid sequence: CASSRDKNTGELFF.

The chain links TRBV18 to TRBJ2-1, with 7 nucleotides matching TRBD2. V dropped 2 bases and J dropped 7; count of bases not matched to a gene: 17. This CDR3 has 18 amino acids. Looked up from germline, CDR1 is KGHSH and CDR2 is LQKENI. CDR3 loop: CASSPTGGGGLGKNEQFF. CDR3 coding DNA: TGTGCCAGCTCACCAACCGGCGGGGGAGGACTGGGTAAGAATGAGCAGTTCTTC.

The V call is TRBV28, the J call TRBJ1-2; D is possibly TRBD1 (6 bases). CDR1 is MDHEN and CDR2 is SYDVKM in the germline V gene. Trimming took 6 bases from V and 5 from J, leaving 16 bases between them. The CDR3 consists of 14 residues. CDR3 DNA sequence: TGTGCCAGCAGCGACAGGCCAGTGGAGTATGGCTACACCTTC. Protein product: CASSDRPVEYGYTF.

This chain uses TRBV19 with TRBJ1-5, with D perhaps matching TRBD1 (6 bases). The CDR3 has 16 amino acids. V lost 2 bases and J 2 bases, leaving 13 bases between the germline ends. The germline V gene has CDR1 LNHDA and CDR2 SQIVND (reference sequence). The CDR3 DNA is TGTGCCAGTAGTATACGACAGGCCTATGGCAATCAGCCCCAGCATTTT. This translates into CASSIRQAYGNQPQHF.

This chain uses TRBV6-4 with TRBJ2-4, with TRBD1 matching 7 bases. Germline V gene sequence: CDR1 MRHNA, CDR2 SNTAGT. The CDR3 spans 14 residues. Trimming at V came to 6 bases and at J to 4 bases, leaving 6 bases not matched to a gene. This CDR3 is CASSPDRAKNIQYF. CDR3 sequence (DNA): TGTGCCAGCAGCCCCGACAGGGCTAAAAACATTCAGTACTTC.

This clone has only one observation. The chain uses TRBV24-1 and TRBJ2-2; D remains unclear. The CDR3 length is 13 residues. Trimming cost V 4 bases and J 5 bases, with 7 bases left between them. Germline loops: CDR1 KGHDR, CDR2 SFDVKD. Written as DNA, the CDR3 is TGTGCCACCAGTGAGCTCAGAACCGGGGAGCTGTTTTTT. It codes for CATSELRTGELFF.

The V gene is TRBV28, the J gene TRBJ2-7, with TRBD2 matching over 9 bases. CDR3 length: 15 amino acids. V trimming: 4 bases; J trimming: 2 bases; junction bases outside the gene matches: 6. Germline V lookup: CDR1 MDHEN, CDR2 SYDVKM. The CDR3 bases are TGTGCCAGCAGTTCGGGCGGGGGGGCCCCCTACGAGCAGTACTTC. Translated: CASSSGGGAPYEQYF.

The chain combines TRBV28 with TRBJ1-3, with D possibly being TRBD1 (6 bases). CDR3 length equals 16 residues. Germline CDR1 and CDR2: MDHEN and SYDVKM. V gave up 3 bases and J gave up 0 bases, with 12 bases separating them. The CDR3 loop reads CASSLQGPYSGNTIYF. The CDR3 DNA is TGTGCCAGCAGTTTGCAGGGGCCCTACTCTGGAAACACCATATATTTT.

This chain uses TRBV3-1 (or the pseudogene TRBV3-2) with TRBJ2-1, with 9 bases that match TRBD2. Germline CDR1 LGHDT, CDR2 YNNKEL (reference sequence). The CDR3 runs to 17 residues. V trimming: 0 bases; J trimming: 3 bases; junction bases outside the gene matches: 6. CDR3 protein: CASSQESLAGIYNEQFF. CDR3 DNA: TGTGCCAGCAGCCAAGAGTCGCTAGCGGGGATCTACAATGAGCAGTTCTTC.

The CDR3 DNA sequence: TGTGCCAGCAGTTCCGCCGGGACAGGATACGAGCAGTACTTC. Translated, it gives CASSSAGTGYEQYF. This chain joins TRBV28 and TRBJ2-7, with TRBD1 matching 8 bases. Unmatched junction bases numbered 6, after V lost 4 bases and J lost 4 bases. Per the germline V gene, CDR1 is MDHEN and CDR2 is SYDVKM. The CDR3 length is 14 residues.

In regard to this clone: Germline is not matched at one junction end, which may reflect a read error. V is TRBV2 and J is TRBJ2-7; D possibly matches TRBD1 or TRBD2 (5 bases each). The CDR3 is made up of 11 amino acids. Germline-derived CDR1 and CDR2 are SNHLY and FYNNEI. CDR3 sequence: CASRRGQGSDF. CDR3 DNA sequence: TGTGCCAGCCGTCGAGGGCAGGGATCAGACTTC.

This rearrangement joins TRBV27 to TRBJ2-7; possible D gene TRBD1, 5 bases. V lost 3 bases, J lost 2 bases, and 11 bases lay in between. Germline CDR1 and CDR2: MNHEY and SMNVEV (reference sequence). This CDR3 contains 14 residues. The CDR3 protein is CASSFIGATYEQYF. DNA for the CDR3: TGTGCCAGCAGTTTTATAGGGGCCACCTACGAGCAGTACTTC.

This chain links TRBV6-6 with TRBJ2-7; D is unresolved. V was cut by 1 base and J by 1 base, with 5 bases left in between. Looked up from germline, CDR1 is MNHNY and CDR2 is SVGAGI (reference sequence). The CDR3 consists of 13 residues. The CDR3 loop reads CASSYLGSYEQYF. Here the CDR3 DNA reads TGTGCCAGCAGTTACTTAGGGTCCTACGAGCAGTACTTC.

This chain uses TRBV5-4 with TRBJ1-2, with D tentatively TRBD1 (5 bases). In germline, CDR1 is SGHNT, CDR2 YYREEE (reference sequence). The CDR3 contains 16 residues. Between the trimmed V and J ends, which lost 3 bases and 4 bases, there was a span of 19 bases. CDR3 sequence: CASSSAGGRLFYGYTF. Written as DNA, the CDR3 is TGTGCCAGCAGCTCTGCGGGGGGGAGGCTTTTCTATGGCTACACCTTC.